The 5 T cell receptor delta chains listed next were all sequenced from one sample in a study of gamma-delta T cells after stem cell transplantation. TCRdb called clones anew from the RT-PCR reads with CATT. Of just over 15,000 delta-chain clones listed, approximately 8.5% are singletons. Sequencing was done on a sample of gamma-delta T cells. The receptors were gathered from a human donor. It is not recorded whose cells these are; they may come from a transplant donor.

This clone was observed a handful of times. The chain uses TRDV1 and TRDJ1; 8 bases are a match to TRDD3. The junction had 24 bases not matched to a gene; V was cut back by 5 bases and J by 4 bases. CDR1 TSWWSYY and CDR2 QGS come from the germline V gene. This CDR3 region has 20 residues. The CDR3 spells CALGHPTNYPGYAGNDKLIF. The CDR3 DNA is TGTGCTCTTGGGCACCCCACCAATTACCCGGGATACGCGGGAAACGATAAACTCATCTTT.

On this clone: A far larger clone lies a single base away; this is likely a read error. The same CDR3 arises from other DNA sequences in this sample as well. The V and J genes are TRDV2 and TRDJ1; 7 nucleotides match TRDD3. Germline assignment: CDR1 GEAIGNYY and CDR2 EKD. The CDR3 extends over 15 amino acids. The ends lost 2 bases at V and 2 bases at J; junction bases unmatched: 7. The CDR3 DNA follows: TGTGCCTGTGACAGACTTACTGGGGTTACCGATAAACTCATCTTT. Translated, it gives CACDRLTGVTDKLIF.

About this clone itself: The mismatch at residue 3 between this DNA's translation and the TCRdb protein of a much larger clone likely reflects a read error; the protein shown is translated from the DNA. The chain carries TRDV2 and TRDJ1; 9 bases match TRDD3. CDR3 length: 21 residues. Germline V gene sequence: CDR1 GEAIGNYY, CDR2 EKD. CDR3 amino acids: CAYDTITGGPTTVAPTDKLIF. The CDR3 DNA sequence: TGTGCCTATGACACCATTACTGGGGGACCCACAACGGTTGCCCCCACCGATAAACTCATCTTT.

This clone occurred a few times. The translation of this DNA and the TCRdb protein of a much larger clone differ at residue 9, probably owing to a read error; the protein shown here is translated from the DNA. V gene TRDV1 combines with J gene TRDJ1; D gene ambiguous. Per the germline V gene, CDR1 is TSWWSYY and CDR2 is QGS. The ends were cut back, 5 bases at V and 3 bases at J, with 22 bases in the middle. CDR3 size: 17 residues. Written as DNA, the CDR3 is TGTGCTCTTGGGAAACGAATCACAGTTCGGGCTTCCGATAAACTCATCTTT. Protein product: CALGKRITVRASDKLIF.

On this clone itself: TCRdb attributes to this sequence the protein of a much larger clone, which differs from the DNA translation at residue 12; a read error is likely, and the protein displayed is translated from the DNA. The CDR3 spells CACDTLNLVLGNRSYTDKLIF. CDR3 DNA sequence: TGTGCCTGTGACACCCTCAATCTCGTACTGGGGAATAGATCGTACACCGATAAACTCATCTTT. The chain combines TRDV2 with TRDJ1; 7 bases agree with TRDD3. The germline CDR1 and CDR2 sequences are GEAIGNYY and EKD. J was trimmed by 0 bases and V by 0 bases; bases with no gene match: 21. The length of the CDR3 is 21 residues.